This T cell receptor beta chain appears in the sequencing data of a study of T cell repertoires in cytomegalovirus infection. Whole-study findings and limits: The cumulative frequency of public TCR beta families identified carriers of CMV plus the relevant HLA. There were HLA-C-restricted CMV-specific TCR beta clonotypes dominating the ex vivo response.

Using its own MiXCR run on the reads, TCRdb lists one record per CDR3 protein. This table holds roughly 230,000 distinct CDR3 sequences, approximately 13% found once. This clonotype was found a few times. Its antigen remains unidentified. Sequences were obtained from PBMCs. The TCR sequence derives from a human donor in good health (CMV status not recorded). Some clones in this sample may be carry-over from other donors' samples.

The CDR3 spells CASSPADNREKLFF. In nucleotides, the CDR3 is TGTGCCAGCAGCCCGGCAGACAACCGGGAAAAACTGTTTTTT. The chain combines TRBV7-9 with TRBJ1-4; D ambiguous. Trimming removed 5 bases from V and 8 bases from J, with 15 bases in between. CDR3 size: 14 residues. From germline, CDR1 is SEHNR and CDR2 FQNEAQ (reference sequence).